Following are 7 T cell receptor beta chains from one sample sequenced in a study of CD8+CD57+ T cells in acquired aplastic anemia. Patients sequenced had flow cytometry evidence of CD8+CD57+ cell expansion. Profiling of TCR beta VDJ combinations and CDR3 sequences used genomic DNA as template. TCRdb itself ran the reads through MiXCR, one entry per CDR3 protein. The sample holds approximately 180,000 distinct CDR3 sequences, roughly 43% seen once. The sequenced material came from sorted CD4+, CD8+, or CD8+CD57+ T cells (not recorded which) from PBMCs. The receptors originated from a human donor with aplastic anemia.

This clonotype was seen repeatedly, ten times or more. J is TRBJ1-6 and V is TRBV10-1; D uncertain. V dropped 10 bases and J dropped 5 bases, with 12 bases sitting between them. Germline CDR1 reads WNHNN; CDR2 reads SYGVQD (reference sequence). The CDR3 sequence is 13 residues long. The DNA for the CDR3 is TGCGCCACCCAGGCACCGAATAATTCACCCCTCCACTTT. It yields the protein CATQAPNNSPLHF.

This clonotype appeared many times. V usage is TRBV10-1 and J usage is TRBJ1-2; a weak D match, TRBD1 (5 bases). Per the germline V gene, CDR1 is WNHNN and CDR2 is SYGVQD (reference sequence). V was clipped by 0 bases and J by 6 bases, with 11 bases between them. The CDR3 sequence is 14 residues long. CDR3 in amino acids: CASSESLGHHGYTF. CDR3 in DNA: TGCGCCAGCAGTGAGTCGCTGGGGCATCATGGCTACACCTTC.

This clonotype was recorded once. The chain carries TRBV7-2 and TRBJ2-5, with D unclear. Trimming pared 5 bases from V and 2 bases from J, leaving 12 bases between. The CDR3 loop spans 14 amino acids. Per the germline V gene, CDR1 is SGHTA and CDR2 is FQGNSA. CDR3 DNA sequence: TGTGCCAGCAGCCCAGCACGAGTGCAAGAGACCCAGTACTTC. Residues: CASSPARVQETQYF.

This clonotype appeared many times. CDR3 residues: CASSEVLGRETQYF. The CDR3 region has the DNA TGTGCCAGCAGTGAAGTATTGGGACGGGAGACCCAGTACTTC. This chain joins TRBV12-3 or TRBV12-4 and TRBJ2-5; D tentatively fits TRBD1 or TRBD2 (5 bases each). Trimming shortened V by 5 bases and J by 5 bases, and 15 bases separated the two germline ends. The CDR3 extends over 14 amino acids.

The chain carries TRBV2 and TRBJ2-3; 7 nucleotides align to TRBD1. CDR3 length: 14 amino acids. With V trimmed by 7 bases and J by 5 bases, 9 bases remained unmatched. Per germline, CDR1 SNHLY and CDR2 FYNNEI. The CDR3 nucleotides read TGTGCCAGCACTTCGACAGGGAAAAGAGATACGCAGTATTTT. Translating it yields CASTSTGKRDTQYF.

The chain combines TRBV20-1 with TRBJ1-5, with D possibly being TRBD1 (5 bases). The V end was cut by 0 bases, the J end by 7 bases, with 16 bases between. CDR1 is DFQATT and CDR2 is SNEGSKA in the germline V gene (reference sequence). The CDR3 extends over 15 amino acids. The CDR3 DNA reads as TGCAGTGCTAGAGATGCAGGGAAGGACGCCCAGCCCCAGCATTTT. It is translated as CSARDAGKDAQPQHF.

The V gene is TRBV19, the J gene TRBJ2-7; D may be TRBD1 (5 bases). CDR1 and CDR2 from the germline V gene are LNHDA and SQIVND (reference sequence). Trimming left V 9 bases short and J 7 bases short, with 22 bases between. The CDR3 loop spans 14 amino acids. CDR3 coding DNA: TGTGCCAGCAGCTTAGATTCAGGGTACGATGAGCAGTACTTC. This sequence encodes CASSLDSGYDEQYF. The whole variable domain, filled in from reference TRBV19 and TRBJ2-7, reads DGGITQSPKYLFRKEGQNVTLSCEQNLNHDAMYWYRQDPGQGLRLIYYSQIVNDFQKGDIAEGYSVSREKKESFPLTVTSAQKNPTAFYLCASSLDSGYDEQYFGPGTRLTVT.